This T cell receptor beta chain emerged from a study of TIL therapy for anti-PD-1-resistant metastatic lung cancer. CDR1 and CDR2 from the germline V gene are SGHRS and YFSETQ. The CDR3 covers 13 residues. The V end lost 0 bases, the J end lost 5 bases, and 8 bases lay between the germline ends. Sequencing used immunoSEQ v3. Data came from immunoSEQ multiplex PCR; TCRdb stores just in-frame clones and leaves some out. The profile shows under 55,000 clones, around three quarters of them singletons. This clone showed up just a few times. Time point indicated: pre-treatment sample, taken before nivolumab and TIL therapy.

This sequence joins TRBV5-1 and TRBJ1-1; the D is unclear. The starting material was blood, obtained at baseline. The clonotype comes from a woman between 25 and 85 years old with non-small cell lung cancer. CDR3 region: CASSLEVETEAFF. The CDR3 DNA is TGCGCCAGCAGCTTGGAGGTAGAGACTGAAGCTTTCTTT.